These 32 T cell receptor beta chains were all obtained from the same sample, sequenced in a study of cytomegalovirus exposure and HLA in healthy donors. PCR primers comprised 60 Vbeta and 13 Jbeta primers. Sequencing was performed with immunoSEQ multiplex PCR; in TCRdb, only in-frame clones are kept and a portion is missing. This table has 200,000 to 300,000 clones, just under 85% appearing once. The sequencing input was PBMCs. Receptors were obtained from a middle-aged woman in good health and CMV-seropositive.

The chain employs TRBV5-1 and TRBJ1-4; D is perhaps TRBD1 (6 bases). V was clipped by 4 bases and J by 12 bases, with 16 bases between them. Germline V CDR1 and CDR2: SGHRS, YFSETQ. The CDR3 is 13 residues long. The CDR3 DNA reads TGCGCCAGCAGCCCCCCGGGGGAGGGGGAACTGTTTTTT. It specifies CASSPPGEGELFF.

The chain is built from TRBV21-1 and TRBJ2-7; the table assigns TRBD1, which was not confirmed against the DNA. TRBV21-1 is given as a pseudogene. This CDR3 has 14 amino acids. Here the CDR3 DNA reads TGTGCCAGCAGCGCACGGGACAGGAGTGGCGAGCAGTACTTC. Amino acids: CASSARDRSGEQYF.

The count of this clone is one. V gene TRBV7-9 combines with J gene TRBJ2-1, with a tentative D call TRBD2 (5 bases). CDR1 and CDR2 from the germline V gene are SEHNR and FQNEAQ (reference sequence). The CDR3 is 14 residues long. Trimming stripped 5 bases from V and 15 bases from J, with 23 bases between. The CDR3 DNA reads TGTGCCAGCAGCCTTAGCGCTGGAGGAATGAGGTGGTTCTTC. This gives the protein CASSLSAGGMRWFF.

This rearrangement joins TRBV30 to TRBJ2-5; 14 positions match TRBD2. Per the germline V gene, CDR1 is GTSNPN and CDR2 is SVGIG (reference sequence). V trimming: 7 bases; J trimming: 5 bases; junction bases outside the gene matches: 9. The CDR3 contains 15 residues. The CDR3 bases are TGTGCCTCCGGGACTAGCGGGAGAGGGGGGGAGACCCAGTACTTC. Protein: CASGTSGRGGETQYF.

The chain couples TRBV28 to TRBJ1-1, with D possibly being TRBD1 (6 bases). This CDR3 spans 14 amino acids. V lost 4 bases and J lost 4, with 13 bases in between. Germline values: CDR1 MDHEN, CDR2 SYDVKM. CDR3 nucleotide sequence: TGTGCCAGCAGTTCAATCAGGGGTTTCACTGAAGCTTTCTTT. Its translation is CASSSIRGFTEAFF.

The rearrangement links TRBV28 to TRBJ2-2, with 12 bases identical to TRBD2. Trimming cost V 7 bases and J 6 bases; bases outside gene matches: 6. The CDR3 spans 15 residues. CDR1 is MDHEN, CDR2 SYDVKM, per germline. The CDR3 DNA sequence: TGTGCCAGCACCCTTGGACTAGCGGGACCCGGGGAGCTGTTTTTT. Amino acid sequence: CASTLGLAGPGELFF.

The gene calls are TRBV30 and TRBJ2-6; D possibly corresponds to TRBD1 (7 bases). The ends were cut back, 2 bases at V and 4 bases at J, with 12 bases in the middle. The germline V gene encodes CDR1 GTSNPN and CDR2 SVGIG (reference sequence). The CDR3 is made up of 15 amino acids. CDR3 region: CAWSSRGAGANVLTF. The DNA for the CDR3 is TGTGCCTGGAGTTCCAGGGGGGCCGGGGCCAACGTCCTGACTTTC. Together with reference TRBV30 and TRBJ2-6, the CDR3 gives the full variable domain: SQTIHQWPATLVQPVGSPLSLECTVEGTSNPNLYWYRQAAGRGLQLLFYSVGIGQISSEVPQNLSASRPQDRQFILSSKKLLLSDSGFYLCAWSSRGAGANVLTFGAGSRLTVL.

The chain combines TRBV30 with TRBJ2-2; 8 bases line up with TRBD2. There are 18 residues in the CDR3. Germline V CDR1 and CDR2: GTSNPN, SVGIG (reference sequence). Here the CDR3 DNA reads TGTGCGCTGGAACAAAGCGGGGTAGCGGGAATGGTCACCGGGGAGCTGTTTTTT. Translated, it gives CALEQSGVAGMVTGELFF.

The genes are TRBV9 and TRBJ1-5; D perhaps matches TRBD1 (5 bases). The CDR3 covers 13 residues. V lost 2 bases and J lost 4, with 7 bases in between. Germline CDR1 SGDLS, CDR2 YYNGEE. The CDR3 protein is CASSVSGNQPQHF. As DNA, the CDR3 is TGTGCCAGCAGCGTTTCAGGGAATCAGCCCCAGCATTTT.

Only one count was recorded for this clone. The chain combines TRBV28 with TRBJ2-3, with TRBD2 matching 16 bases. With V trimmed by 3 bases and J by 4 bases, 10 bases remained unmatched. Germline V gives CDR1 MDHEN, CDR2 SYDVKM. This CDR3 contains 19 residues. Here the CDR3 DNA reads TGTGCCAGCAGTTTGTCGGGACTAGCGGGAGGGCTAAGGCCAGATACGCAGTATTTT. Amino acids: CASSLSGLAGGLRPDTQYF.

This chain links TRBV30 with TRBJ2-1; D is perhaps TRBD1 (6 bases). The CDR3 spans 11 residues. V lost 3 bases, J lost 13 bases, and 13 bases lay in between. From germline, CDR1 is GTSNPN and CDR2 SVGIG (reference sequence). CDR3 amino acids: CAWSSGQFQFF. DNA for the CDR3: TGTGCCTGGAGCTCCGGACAGTTTCAGTTCTTC.

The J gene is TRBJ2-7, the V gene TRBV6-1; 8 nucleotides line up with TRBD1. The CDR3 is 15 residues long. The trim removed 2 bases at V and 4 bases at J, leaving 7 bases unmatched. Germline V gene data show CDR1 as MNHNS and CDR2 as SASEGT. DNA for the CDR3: TGTGCCAGCAGTGAATCCGCAGGGGGCGGGTACGAGCAGTACTTC. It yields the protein CASSESAGGGYEQYF.

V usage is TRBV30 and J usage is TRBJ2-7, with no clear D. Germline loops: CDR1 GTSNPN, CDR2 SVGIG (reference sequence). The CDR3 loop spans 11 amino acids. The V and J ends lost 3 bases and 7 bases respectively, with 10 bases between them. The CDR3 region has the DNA TGTGCCTGGAGCGAAAAGGAGGAGCAGTACTTC. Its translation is CAWSEKEEQYF.

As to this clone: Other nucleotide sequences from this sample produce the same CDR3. This CDR3 is CASSLADIYNEQFF. In DNA form, the CDR3 reads TGCGCCAGCAGCTTGGCCGACATATACAATGAGCAGTTCTTC. The chain combines TRBV5-1 with TRBJ2-1; D remains unclear. The V and J ends lost 0 bases and 4 bases respectively, with 8 bases between them. The CDR3 spans 14 residues. Germline loops: CDR1 SGHRS, CDR2 YFSETQ.

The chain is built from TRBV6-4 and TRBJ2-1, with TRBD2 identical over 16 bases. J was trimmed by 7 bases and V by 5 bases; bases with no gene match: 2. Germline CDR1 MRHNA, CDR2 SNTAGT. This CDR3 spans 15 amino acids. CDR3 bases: TGTGCCAGCAGTCAGGGACTAGCGGGAGGGAATGAGCAGTTCTTC. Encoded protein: CASSQGLAGGNEQFF.

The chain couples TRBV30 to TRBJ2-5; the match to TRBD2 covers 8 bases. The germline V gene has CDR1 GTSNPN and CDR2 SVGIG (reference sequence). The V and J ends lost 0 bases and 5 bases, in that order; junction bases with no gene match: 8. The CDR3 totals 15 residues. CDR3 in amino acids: CAWSVGTRAGETQYF. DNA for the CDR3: TGTGCCTGGAGTGTGGGGACTAGAGCGGGGGAGACCCAGTACTTC.

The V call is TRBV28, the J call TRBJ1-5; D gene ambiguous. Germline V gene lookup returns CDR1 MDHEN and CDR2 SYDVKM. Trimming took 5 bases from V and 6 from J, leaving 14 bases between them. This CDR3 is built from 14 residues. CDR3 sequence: CASSLRSRGQPQHF. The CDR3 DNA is TGTGCCAGCAGTCTACGTAGTAGAGGTCAGCCCCAGCATTTT.

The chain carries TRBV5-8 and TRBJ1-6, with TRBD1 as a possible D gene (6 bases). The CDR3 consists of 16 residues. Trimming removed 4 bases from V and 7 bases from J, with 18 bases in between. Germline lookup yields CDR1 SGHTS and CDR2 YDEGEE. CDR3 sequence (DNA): TGTGCCAGCAGCCCGATCAACAGGGTGGCAAATTCACCCCTCCACTTT. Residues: CASSPINRVANSPLHF.

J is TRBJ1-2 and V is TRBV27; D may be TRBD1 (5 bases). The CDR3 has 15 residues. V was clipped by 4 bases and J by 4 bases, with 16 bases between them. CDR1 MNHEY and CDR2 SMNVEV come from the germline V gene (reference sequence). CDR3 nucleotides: TGTGCCAGCAGTTGGACATTCGAGGATCTCTATGGCTACACCTTC. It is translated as CASSWTFEDLYGYTF.

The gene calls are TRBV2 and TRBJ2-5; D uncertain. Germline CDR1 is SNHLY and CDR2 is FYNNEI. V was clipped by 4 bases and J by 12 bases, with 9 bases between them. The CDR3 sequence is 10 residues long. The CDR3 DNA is TGTGCCAGCAGTGGGGCGAGAAAGTACTTC. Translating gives CASSGARKYF.

CDR3 sequence reads: CSVADTYYGYTF. DNA of the CDR3: TGCAGCGTTGCGGACACCTACTATGGCTACACCTTC. V is TRBV29-1 and J is TRBJ1-2, with D possibly TRBD1 on 5 matching bases. CDR3 length equals 12 residues. Germline values: CDR1 SQVTM, CDR2 ANQGSEA. Trimming took off 4 bases at V and 3 bases at J, with 9 bases between the two ends.

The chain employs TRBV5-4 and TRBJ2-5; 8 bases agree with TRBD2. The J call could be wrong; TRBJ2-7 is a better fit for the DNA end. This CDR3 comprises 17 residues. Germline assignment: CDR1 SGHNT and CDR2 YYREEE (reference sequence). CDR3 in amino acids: CASSLGGTQRGTYEQYF. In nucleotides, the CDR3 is TGTGCCAGCAGCTTGGGGGGAACACAGCGGGGGACCTACGAGCAGTACTTC.

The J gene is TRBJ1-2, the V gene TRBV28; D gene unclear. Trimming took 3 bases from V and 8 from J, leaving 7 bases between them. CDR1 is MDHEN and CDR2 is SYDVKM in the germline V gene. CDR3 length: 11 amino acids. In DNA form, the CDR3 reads TGTGCCAGCAGTTTTTTTCAGGGCTACACCTTC. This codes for CASSFFQGYTF.

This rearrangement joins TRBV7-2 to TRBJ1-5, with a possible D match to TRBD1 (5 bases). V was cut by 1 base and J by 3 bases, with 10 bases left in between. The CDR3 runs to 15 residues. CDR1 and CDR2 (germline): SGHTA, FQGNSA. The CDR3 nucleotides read TGTGCCAGCAGCTTAGGGGGGGGGAACAATCAGCCCCAGCATTTT. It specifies CASSLGGGNNQPQHF.

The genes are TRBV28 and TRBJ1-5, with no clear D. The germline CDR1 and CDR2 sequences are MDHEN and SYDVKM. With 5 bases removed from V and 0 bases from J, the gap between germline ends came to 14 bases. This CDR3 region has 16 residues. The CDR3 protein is CASSPGGPFSNQPQHF. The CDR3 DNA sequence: TGTGCCAGCAGTCCCGGAGGGCCCTTTAGCAATCAGCCCCAGCATTTT.

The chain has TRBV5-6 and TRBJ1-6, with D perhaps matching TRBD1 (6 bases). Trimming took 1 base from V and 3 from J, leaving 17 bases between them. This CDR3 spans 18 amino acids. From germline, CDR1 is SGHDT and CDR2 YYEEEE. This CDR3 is CASSLFRMGARYNSPLHF. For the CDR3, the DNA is TGTGCCAGCAGCTTGTTCCGGATGGGGGCGCGCTATAATTCACCCCTCCACTTT.

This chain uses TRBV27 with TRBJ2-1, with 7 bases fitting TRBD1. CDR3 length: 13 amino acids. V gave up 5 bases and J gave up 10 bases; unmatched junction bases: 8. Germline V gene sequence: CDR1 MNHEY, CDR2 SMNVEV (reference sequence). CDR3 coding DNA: TGTGCCAGCAGTCCCACAGGGGTTGGGGAGCAGTTCTTC. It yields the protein CASSPTGVGEQFF.

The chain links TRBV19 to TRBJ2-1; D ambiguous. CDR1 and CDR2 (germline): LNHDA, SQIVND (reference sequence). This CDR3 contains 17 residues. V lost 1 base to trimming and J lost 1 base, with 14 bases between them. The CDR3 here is CASSIVRLAESYNEQFF. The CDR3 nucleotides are TGTGCCAGTAGTATAGTTAGGTTAGCAGAATCCTACAATGAGCAGTTCTTC.

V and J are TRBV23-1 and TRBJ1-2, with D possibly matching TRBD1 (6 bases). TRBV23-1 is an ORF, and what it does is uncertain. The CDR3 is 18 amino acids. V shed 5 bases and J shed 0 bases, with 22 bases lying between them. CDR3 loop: CASSISSGDKTSNYGYTF. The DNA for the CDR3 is TGCGCCAGCAGTATCTCCAGCGGGGACAAGACCTCTAACTATGGCTACACCTTC.

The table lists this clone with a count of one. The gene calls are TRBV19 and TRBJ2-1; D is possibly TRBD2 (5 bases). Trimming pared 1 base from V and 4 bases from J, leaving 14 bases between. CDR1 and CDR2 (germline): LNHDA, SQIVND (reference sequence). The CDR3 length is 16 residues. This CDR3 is CASSIADSGKYNEQFF. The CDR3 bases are TGTGCCAGTAGTATAGCGGACTCAGGTAAATACAATGAGCAGTTCTTC.

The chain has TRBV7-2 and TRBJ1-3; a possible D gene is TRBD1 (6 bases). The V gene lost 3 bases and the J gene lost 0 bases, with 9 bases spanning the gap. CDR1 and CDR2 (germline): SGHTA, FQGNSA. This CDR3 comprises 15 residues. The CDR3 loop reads CASSFGGFSGNTIYF. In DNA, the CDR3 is TGTGCCAGCAGCTTTGGGGGCTTCTCTGGAAACACCATATATTTT.

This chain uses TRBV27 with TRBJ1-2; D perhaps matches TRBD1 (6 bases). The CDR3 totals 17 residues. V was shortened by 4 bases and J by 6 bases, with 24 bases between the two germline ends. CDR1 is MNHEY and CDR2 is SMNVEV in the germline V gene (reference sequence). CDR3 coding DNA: TGTGCCAGCAGTTCACCGGGACAAGGAAGCTGGTTTGATGGCTACACCTTC. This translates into CASSSPGQGSWFDGYTF.